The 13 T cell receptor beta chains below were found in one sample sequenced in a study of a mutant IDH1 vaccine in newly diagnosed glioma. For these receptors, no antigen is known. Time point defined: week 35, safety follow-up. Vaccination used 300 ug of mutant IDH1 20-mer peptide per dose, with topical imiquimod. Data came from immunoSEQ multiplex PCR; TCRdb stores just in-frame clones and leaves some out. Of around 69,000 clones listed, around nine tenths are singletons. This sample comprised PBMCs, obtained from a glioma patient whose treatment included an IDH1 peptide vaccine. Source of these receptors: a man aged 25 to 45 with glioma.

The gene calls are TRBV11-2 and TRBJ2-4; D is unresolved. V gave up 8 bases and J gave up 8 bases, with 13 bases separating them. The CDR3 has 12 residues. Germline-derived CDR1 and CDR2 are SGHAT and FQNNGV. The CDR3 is CASGSSWDIQYF. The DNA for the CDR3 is TGTGCCAGCGGGTCTTCGTGGGACATTCAGTACTTC.

The CDR3 DNA is TGTGCCAGCAGTTTATCGGGGACTATTTTAGATACGCAGTATTTT. This sequence encodes CASSLSGTILDTQYF. V usage is TRBV27 and J usage is TRBJ2-3; 7 nucleotides line up with TRBD2. The CDR3 runs 15 residues. The germline gives CDR1 MNHEY, CDR2 SMNVEV (reference sequence). With 0 bases clipped from V and 5 bases from J, the junction kept 5 bases outside the gene matches.

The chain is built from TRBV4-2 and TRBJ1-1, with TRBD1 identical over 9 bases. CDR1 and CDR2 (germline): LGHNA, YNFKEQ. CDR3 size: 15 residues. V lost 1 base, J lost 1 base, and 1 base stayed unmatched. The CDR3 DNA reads TGTGCCAGCAGCCAAGCGGACAGGGGGAACACTGAAGCTTTCTTT. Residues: CASSQADRGNTEAFF.

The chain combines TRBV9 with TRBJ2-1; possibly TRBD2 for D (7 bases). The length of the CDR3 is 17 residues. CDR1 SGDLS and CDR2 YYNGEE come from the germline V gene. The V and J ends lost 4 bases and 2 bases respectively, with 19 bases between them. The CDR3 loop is CASSPLGGGAAYNEQFF. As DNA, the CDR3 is TGTGCCAGCAGCCCCCTGGGGGGGGGCGCAGCCTACAATGAGCAGTTCTTC. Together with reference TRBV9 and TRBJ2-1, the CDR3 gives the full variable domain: DSGVTQTPKHLITATGQRVTLRCSPRSGDLSVYWYQQSLDQGLQFLIQYYNGEERAKGNILERFSAQQFPDLHSELNLSSLELGDSALYFCASSPLGGGAAYNEQFFGPGTRLTVL.

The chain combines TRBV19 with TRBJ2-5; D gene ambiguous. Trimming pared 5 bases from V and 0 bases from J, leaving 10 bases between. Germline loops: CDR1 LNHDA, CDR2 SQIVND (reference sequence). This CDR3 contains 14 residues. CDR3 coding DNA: TGTGCCAGTAGTCCAACCTGGTACCAAGAGACCCAGTACTTC. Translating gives CASSPTWYQETQYF.

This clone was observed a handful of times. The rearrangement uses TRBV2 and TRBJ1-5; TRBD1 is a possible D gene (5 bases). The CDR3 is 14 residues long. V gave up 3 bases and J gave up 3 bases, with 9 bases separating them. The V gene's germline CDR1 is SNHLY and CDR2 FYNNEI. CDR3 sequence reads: CASSEAGPNQPQHF. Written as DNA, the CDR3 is TGTGCCAGCAGTGAGGCGGGGCCCAATCAGCCCCAGCATTTT.

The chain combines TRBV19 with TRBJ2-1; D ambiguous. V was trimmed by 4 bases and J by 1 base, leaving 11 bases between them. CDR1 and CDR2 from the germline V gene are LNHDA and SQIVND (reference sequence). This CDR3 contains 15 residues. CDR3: CASSRRQTSYNEQFF. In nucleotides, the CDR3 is TGTGCCAGTAGTAGACGGCAAACGTCCTACAATGAGCAGTTCTTC.

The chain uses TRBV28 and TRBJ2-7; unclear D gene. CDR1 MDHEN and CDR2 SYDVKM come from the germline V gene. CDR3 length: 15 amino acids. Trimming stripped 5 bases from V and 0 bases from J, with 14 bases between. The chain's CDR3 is CASSVGSVISYEQYF. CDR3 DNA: TGTGCCAGCAGTGTAGGCTCGGTTATCTCCTACGAGCAGTACTTC.

CDR3 in amino acids: CASSVGLNTGELFF. For the CDR3, the DNA is TGTGCCAGCAGCGTGGGCCTCAACACCGGGGAGCTGTTTTTT. This chain connects TRBV7-9 to TRBJ2-2; D remains ambiguous. Per germline, CDR1 SEHNR and CDR2 FQNEAQ (reference sequence). V lost 5 bases to trimming and J lost 2 bases, with 9 bases between them. The CDR3 is made up of 14 amino acids.

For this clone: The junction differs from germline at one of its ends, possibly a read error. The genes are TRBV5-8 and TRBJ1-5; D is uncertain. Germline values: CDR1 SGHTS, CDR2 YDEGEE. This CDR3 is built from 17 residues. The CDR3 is CASSQDSQAVSNQPQHF. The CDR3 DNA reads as TGCGCCAGCAGCCAAGATTCCCAGGCGGTTAGCAATCAGCCCCAGCATTTT.

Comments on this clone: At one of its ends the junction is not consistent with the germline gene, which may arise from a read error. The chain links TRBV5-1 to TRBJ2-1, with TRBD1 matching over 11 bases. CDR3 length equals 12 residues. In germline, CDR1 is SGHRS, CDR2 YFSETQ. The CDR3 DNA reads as TGCGCCAGCAGCTTGATGGGACAGGGGGTGATCTTC. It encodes CASSLMGQGVIF.

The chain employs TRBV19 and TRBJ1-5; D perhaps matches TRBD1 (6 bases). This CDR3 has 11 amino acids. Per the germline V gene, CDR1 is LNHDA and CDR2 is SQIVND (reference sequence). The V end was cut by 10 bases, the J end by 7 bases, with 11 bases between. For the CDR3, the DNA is TGTGCCAAACAGGGAAACCAGCCCCAGCATTTT. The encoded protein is CAKQGNQPQHF.

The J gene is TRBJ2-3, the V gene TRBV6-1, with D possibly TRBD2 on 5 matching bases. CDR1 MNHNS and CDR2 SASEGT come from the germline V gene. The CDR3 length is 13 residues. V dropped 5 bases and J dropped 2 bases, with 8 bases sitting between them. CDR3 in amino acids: CASSKTITDTQYF. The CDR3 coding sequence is TGTGCCAGCAGTAAGACTATCACAGATACGCAGTATTTT.